This TCR beta chain was profiled in a study of T cell changes during pregnancy in multiple sclerosis. This CDR3 spans 16 amino acids. Germline CDR1 reads MDHEN; CDR2 reads SYDVKM. The V gene end was trimmed by 1 base and the J gene end by 1 base; junction bases not matched to a gene: 6. Clones were read by immunoSEQ multiplex PCR, and TCRdb kept only the in-frame ones, dropping some. In the table there are 88,000 or so clones, under 95% of which are singletons. This clone appeared once. The chain combines TRBV28 with TRBJ2-5, with 7 bases identical to TRBD2. This receptor was identified in a female donor with multiple sclerosis, enrolled in a pregnancy study. The source was peripheral blood, collected before pregnancy. CDR3 sequence reads: CASSLSGEGLQETQYF. Written as DNA, the CDR3 is TGTGCCAGCAGTTTATCGGGGGAGGGCCTCCAAGAGACCCAGTACTTC.